The following is a T cell receptor beta chain sequence with its context. By sample share, this clonotype is medium-sized (0.01 to 0.1%). What this receptor recognizes is not known. A junction end diverges from the germline sequence, so it may reflect a read error. From a lookup of the germline V gene (reference sequence), CDR1 and CDR2 are SSHAT and FNYEAQ. The CDR3 starts with the cysteine, ends with the phenylalanine, and has 14 residues. The kept DNA is CDR3 alone, 42 bases in frame from the first base. This sample is drawn from a study of vaccination and CD4 T cells after COVID-19 (dated by TCRdb to 2021 to 2024). A note on the overall study: The convalescent cohort comprised six males and four females, including two Hispanic individuals, seven Caucasians, two Asians and one multiracial person. For stimulating the cultures, overlapping spike peptide pools were used, derived from SARS-CoV-2 as well as from the common cold coronaviruses HCoV-NL63, HCoV-OC43 and HCoV-229E. The spike-specific CD4+ TCR repertoire was compared before and after mRNA vaccination in 10 to 11 COVID-19 convalescent patients and a handful of infection-naive healthy vaccine recipients. Two doses of either the Pfizer-BioNTech BNT162b2 vaccine (n=8) or the Moderna mRNA-1273 vaccine (n=2) were administered to participants. Post-vaccine blood samples were obtained a median of approximately 74 days after the second vaccine dose, with a range of roughly 13 to 250 days. Post-COVID blood samples from convalescent patients were collected a median of 101 days after diagnosis, with a range of 35 to 161 days. As controls, cultures received a CEFX viral epitope pool (the positive control), an HIV-1 Nef peptide pool (the negative control), or no peptide at all. Memory CD4+ T cell crossreactivity between SARS-CoV-2 and common cold coronavirus spike proteins was assessed at the TCR clonotype level in an earlier paper using these donors. Overall study outcomes, separate from this receptor: In convalescent patients, nearly all vaccine-specific clones (304 of 307) were found to be mono-reactive for SARS-CoV-2 spike rather than cross-reactive with common cold coronaviruses. Among the post-vaccine SARS-CoV-2-reactive clones in convalescent patients, a median around 85% showed up only after vaccination, which suggests vaccine-specific priming. An increase in the median number of SARS-CoV-2-reactive clonotypes from 21 after infection to a few dozen after vaccination was observed, but the change was not found to be significant. The number of convalescent patients in the study was relatively small, and the study did not examine early timepoints following natural infection.

The sample's treatment or condition label is to be understood as: 10-day PBMC culture with coronavirus spike peptide pools or control peptides (ViraFEST assay). CD4+ T cells from unexposed donors were collected before the COVID-19 pandemic (2011-2018). The ViraFEST assay, used in the study, expanded antigen-specific T cells with peptide pools and then identified the expanded clonotypes through TCR sequencing. Each well held millions of PBMCs cultured with around 10 ug/ml peptide pools in IMDM containing around 4.5% human AB serum and approximately 10 IU/ml IL-2. On days 3 and 7, half of the culture medium was replaced with fresh IL-2-containing medium. CD4+ T cells were isolated after roughly 10 days of culture through negative selection using the EasySep CD4+ T cell isolation kit. As far as cell numbers permitted, CD4+ T cells from unexposed donors were tested for reactivity against SARS-CoV-2 S and N as well as four spike pools from common cold coronaviruses. Ficoll-Paque Plus gradient centrifugation was used to isolate PBMCs from whole blood, and the isolated PBMCs were then either used fresh or cryopreserved at -140C. In general, triplicate wells were set up for every culture condition. Leukapheresis product for the unexposed donors was purchased commercially.

Receptor libraries were prepared by PCR. DNA from cultured CD4+ T cells underwent TCR sequencing with the Oncomine TCR Beta short-read assay at the Johns Hopkins FTIC core. The QIAamp micro DNA kit was used to extract genomic DNA from the cultured CD4+ T cells. The Oncomine TCR Beta libraries from cultured CD4+ T cells were pooled using unique dual indexes and then sequenced on an Illumina iSeq 100. In the paper's pipeline: Non-productive sequences were removed, and CDR3s not starting with C, not ending with F or W, or shorter than 7 amino acids were discarded. The MANAFEST web application identified antigen-specific clonotypes by comparing peptide-stimulated wells against reference wells and other culture wells. To be called positive, a clone needed an FDR below 0.05, an odds ratio above 5, and a productive frequency above 0.1% in at least two of three replicate wells. Clonotypes that were significantly expanded in both SARS-CoV-2 spike wells and at least one common cold coronavirus spike condition were defined as cross-reactive. Using R version 3.6.1, CDR3 homology was evaluated through Levenshtein distances (stringdist) along with unrooted phylogenetic trees (ape). TCRdb reprocessed the public reads (quality trimming at Q25 with fastp, clone calling with MiXCR) and kept in-frame beta chains. Identical CDR3 proteins give one entry, which carries the most common genes and DNA. TCRdb, rather than the study authors, made the V and J calls. In all, the sample holds under 10,000 distinct CDR3 sequences, and more than 30% of those were seen once. The top ten clonotypes cover less than 15% of the sample.

The source material was CD4+ T cells from blood, cultured in vitro. The rearrangement combines TRBV7-7 with TRBJ2-5, with the D gene uncertain. The receptor's source is a human donor in good health. The DNA is TGTGCTAGCAGCTTAGGCGGAGAAGGAGAGACCCAGTACTTC. The resulting protein is CASSLGGEGETQYF.